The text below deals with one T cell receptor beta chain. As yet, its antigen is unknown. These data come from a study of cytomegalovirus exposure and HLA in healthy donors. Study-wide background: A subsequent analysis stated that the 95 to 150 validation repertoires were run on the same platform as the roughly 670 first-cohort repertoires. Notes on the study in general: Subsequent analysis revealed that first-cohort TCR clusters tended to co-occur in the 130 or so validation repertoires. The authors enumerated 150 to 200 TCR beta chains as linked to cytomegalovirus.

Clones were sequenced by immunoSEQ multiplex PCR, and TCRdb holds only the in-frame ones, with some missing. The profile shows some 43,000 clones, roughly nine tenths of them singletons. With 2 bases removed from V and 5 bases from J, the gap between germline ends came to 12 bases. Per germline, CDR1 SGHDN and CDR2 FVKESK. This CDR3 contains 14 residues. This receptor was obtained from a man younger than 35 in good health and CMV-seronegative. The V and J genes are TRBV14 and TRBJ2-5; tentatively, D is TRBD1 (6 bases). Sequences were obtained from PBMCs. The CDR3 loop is CASSQQGFGETQYF. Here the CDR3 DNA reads TGTGCCAGCAGCCAACAGGGGTTCGGGGAGACCCAGTACTTC.